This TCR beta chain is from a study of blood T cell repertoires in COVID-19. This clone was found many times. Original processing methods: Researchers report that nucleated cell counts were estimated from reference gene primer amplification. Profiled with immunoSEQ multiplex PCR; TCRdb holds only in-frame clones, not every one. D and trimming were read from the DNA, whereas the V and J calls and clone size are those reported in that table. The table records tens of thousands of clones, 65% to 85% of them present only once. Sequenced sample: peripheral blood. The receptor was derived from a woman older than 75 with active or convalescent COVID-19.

The CDR3 protein is CASSQGSGGTDQPQHF. CDR3 DNA sequence: TGCGCCAGCAGCCAGGGCTCAGGGGGAACAGATCAGCCCCAGCATTTT. The gene calls are TRBV4-1 and TRBJ1-5, with TRBD1 identical over 7 bases. The CDR3 has 16 amino acids. CDR1 is MGHRA and CDR2 is YSYEKL in the germline V gene. J gave up 5 bases and V 3 bases, and 10 bases lay outside the gene matches.